These 2 T cell receptor beta chains originate from one sample sequenced in a study of T cell clonotyping in hematopoietic cell transplantation. Assay used: immunoSEQ multiplex PCR; TCRdb lists only in-frame clones, some missing. The data show thousands of clones, with over 35% seen just once and roughly a fifth held by the top ten. The source was peripheral blood mononuclear cells, collected 30 days after allogeneic stem cell transplant. These receptor sequences come from a female patient between 60 and 69 years old who had an allogeneic stem cell transplant, so the T cells may come from the graft donor. Some clones in this sample may be carry-over from other donors' samples.

This clone turned up a few times. The CDR3 nucleotides are TGTGCCAGCAGCTTAGGACTAGGCAATGAGCAGTTCTTC. It is translated as CASSLGLGNEQFF. This chain joins TRBV11-3 and TRBJ2-1; D is possibly TRBD2 (6 bases). The CDR3 has 13 residues. Between the trimmed V and J ends, which lost 1 base and 6 bases, there was a span of 7 bases. Germline CDR1 SGHNT, CDR2 YENEEA. The full variable domain, completed using reference TRBV11-3 and TRBJ2-1, is EAGVVQSPRYKIIEKKQPVAFWCNPISGHNTLYWYLQNLGQGPELLIRYENEEAVDDSQLPKDRFSAERLKGVDSTLKIQPAELGDSAVYLCASSLGLGNEQFFGPGTRLTVL.

The count of this clone is one. The rearrangement links TRBV30 to TRBJ1-6; D not resolved. Germline V gene data show CDR1 as GTSNPN and CDR2 as SVGIG (reference sequence). Trimming shortened V by 2 bases and J by 4 bases, and 3 bases separated the two germline ends. The CDR3 has 12 amino acids. The chain's CDR3 is CAWSTYNSPLHF. CDR3 DNA: TGTGCCTGGAGTACGTATAATTCACCCCTCCACTTT.